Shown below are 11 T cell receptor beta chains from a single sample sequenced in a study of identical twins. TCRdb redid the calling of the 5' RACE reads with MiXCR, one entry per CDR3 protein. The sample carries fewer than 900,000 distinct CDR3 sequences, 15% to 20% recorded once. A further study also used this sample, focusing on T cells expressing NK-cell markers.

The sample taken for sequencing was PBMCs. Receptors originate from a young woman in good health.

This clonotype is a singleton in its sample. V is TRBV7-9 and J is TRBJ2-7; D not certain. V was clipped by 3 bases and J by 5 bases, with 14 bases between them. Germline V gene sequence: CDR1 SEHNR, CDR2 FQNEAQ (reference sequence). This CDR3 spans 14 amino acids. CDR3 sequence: CASSLASSGHEQYF. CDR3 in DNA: TGTGCCAGCAGCTTGGCCTCCTCTGGTCACGAGCAGTACTTC.

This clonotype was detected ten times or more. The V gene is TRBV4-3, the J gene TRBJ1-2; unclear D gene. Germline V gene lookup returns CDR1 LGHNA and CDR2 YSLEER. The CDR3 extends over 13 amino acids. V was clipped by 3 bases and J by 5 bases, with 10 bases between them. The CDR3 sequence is CASSQGSFYGYTF. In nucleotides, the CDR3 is TGCGCCAGCAGCCAGGGAAGTTTTTATGGCTACACCTTC.

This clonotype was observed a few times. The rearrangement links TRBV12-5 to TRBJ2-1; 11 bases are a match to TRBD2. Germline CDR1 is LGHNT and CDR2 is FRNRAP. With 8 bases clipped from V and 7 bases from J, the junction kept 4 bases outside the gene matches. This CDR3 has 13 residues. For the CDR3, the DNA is TGTGCTAGTCAACGGACTAGCGGGAATGAGCAGTTCTTC. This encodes CASQRTSGNEQFF. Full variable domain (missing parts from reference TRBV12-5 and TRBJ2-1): DARVTQTPRHKVTEMGQEVTMRCQPILGHNTVFWYRQTMMQGLELLAYFRNRAPLDDSGMPKDRFSAEMPDATLATLKIQPSEPRDSAVYFCASQRTSGNEQFFGPGTRLTVL.

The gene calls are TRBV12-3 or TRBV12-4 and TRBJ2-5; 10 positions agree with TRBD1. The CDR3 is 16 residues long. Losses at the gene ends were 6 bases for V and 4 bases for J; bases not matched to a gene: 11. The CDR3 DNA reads TGTGCCAGCAGCTTTTCGGACAGGGGGGATATAGAGACCCAGTACTTC. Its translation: CASSFSDRGDIETQYF.

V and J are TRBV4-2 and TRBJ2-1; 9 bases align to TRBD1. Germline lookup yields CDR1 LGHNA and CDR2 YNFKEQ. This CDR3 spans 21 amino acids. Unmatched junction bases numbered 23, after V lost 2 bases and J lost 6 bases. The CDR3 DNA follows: TGTGCCAGCAGCCAATCAAGCTGGGACAGGGCGGCGGGAGTGGACGGCAATGAGCAGTTCTTC. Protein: CASSQSSWDRAAGVDGNEQFF.

The CDR3 is CASSYSTSNNSPLHF. The CDR3 nucleotides read TGTGCCAGCAGTTACTCGACCAGTAATAATTCACCCCTCCACTTT. The gene calls are TRBV6-5 and TRBJ1-6; D uncertain. Per the germline V gene, CDR1 is MNHEY and CDR2 is SVGAGI. The CDR3 contains 15 residues. The germline V and J ends were trimmed by 0 bases and 5 bases, with 8 bases remaining between them.

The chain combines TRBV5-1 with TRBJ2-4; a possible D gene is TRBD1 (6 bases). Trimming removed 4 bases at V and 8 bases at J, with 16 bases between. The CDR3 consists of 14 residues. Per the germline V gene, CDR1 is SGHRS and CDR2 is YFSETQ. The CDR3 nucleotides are TGCGCCAGCAGCCCCCGACAGGTTTCGGACATTCAGTACTTC. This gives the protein CASSPRQVSDIQYF.

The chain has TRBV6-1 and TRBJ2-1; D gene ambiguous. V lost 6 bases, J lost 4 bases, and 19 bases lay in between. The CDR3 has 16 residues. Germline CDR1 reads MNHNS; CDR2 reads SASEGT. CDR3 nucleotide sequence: TGTGCCAGCAGGCCACTCGCTCGGACGAGATACAATGAGCAGTTCTTC. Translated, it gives CASRPLARTRYNEQFF.

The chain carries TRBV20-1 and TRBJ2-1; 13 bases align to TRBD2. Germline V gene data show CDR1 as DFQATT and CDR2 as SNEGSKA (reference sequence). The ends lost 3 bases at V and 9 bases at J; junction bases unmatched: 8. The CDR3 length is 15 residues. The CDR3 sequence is CSASWRLAGGFEQFF. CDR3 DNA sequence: TGCAGTGCTAGCTGGAGACTAGCGGGAGGATTTGAGCAGTTCTTC.

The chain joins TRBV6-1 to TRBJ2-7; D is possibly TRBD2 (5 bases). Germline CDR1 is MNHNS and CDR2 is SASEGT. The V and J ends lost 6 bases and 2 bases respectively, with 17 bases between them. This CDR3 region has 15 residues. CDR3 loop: CASSPPPGKAYEQYF. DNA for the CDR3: TGTGCCAGCAGCCCTCCCCCGGGGAAGGCCTACGAGCAGTACTTC.

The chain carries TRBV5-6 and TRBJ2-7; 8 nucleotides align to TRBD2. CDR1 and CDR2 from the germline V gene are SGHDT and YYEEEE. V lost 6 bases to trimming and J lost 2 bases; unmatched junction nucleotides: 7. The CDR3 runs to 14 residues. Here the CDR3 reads CASKAGGTPYEQYF. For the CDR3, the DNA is TGTGCCAGCAAGGCGGGAGGAACCCCCTACGAGCAGTACTTC.